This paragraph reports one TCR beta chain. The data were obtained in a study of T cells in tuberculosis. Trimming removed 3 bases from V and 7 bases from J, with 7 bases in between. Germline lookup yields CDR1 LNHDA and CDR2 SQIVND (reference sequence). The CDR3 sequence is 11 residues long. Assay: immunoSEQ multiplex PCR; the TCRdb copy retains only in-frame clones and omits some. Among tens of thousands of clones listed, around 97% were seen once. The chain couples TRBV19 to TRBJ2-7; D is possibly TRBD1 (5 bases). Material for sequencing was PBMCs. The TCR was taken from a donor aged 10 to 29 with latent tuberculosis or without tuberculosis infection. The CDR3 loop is CASSIQGEQYF. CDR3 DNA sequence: TGTGCCAGTAGTATCCAGGGTGAGCAGTACTTC.